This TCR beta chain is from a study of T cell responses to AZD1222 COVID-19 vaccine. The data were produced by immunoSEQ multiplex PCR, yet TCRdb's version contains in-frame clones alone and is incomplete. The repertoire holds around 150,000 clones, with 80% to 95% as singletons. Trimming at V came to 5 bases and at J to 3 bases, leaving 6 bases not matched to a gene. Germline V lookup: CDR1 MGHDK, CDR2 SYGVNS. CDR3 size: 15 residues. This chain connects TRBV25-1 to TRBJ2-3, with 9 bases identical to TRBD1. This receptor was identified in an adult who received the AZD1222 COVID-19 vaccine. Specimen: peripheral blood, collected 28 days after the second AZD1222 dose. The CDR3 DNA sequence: TGTGCCAGCAGTCCGGGGACAGGGCGAACAGATACGCAGTATTTT. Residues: CASSPGTGRTDTQYF. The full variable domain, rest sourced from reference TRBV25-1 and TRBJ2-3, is EADIYQTPRYLVIGTGKKITLECSQTMGHDKMYWYQQDPGMELHLIHYSYGVNSTEKGDLSSESTVSRIRTEHFPLTLESARPSHTSQYLCASSPGTGRTDTQYFGPGTRLTVL.